These 18 T cell receptor beta chains came from one sample sequenced in a study of blood T cell repertoires in COVID-19. Clones were sequenced by immunoSEQ multiplex PCR, and TCRdb holds only the in-frame ones, with some missing. The sample holds tens of thousands of clones; about nine tenths are singletons and the top ten take over 5.5%. The source material was peripheral blood. The origin of the receptors is a man between 18 and 35 years old with COVID-19, enrolled during active disease.

This chain joins TRBV7-2 and TRBJ2-5, with 7 positions matching TRBD2. The CDR3 length is 15 residues. Losses at the gene ends were 6 bases for V and 5 bases for J; bases not matched to a gene: 12. CDR1 and CDR2 (germline): SGHTA, FQGNSA. CDR3 nucleotide sequence: TGTGCCAGCAGTTCCTCCGGGACTACGGGGGAGACCCAGTACTTC. It encodes CASSSSGTTGETQYF.

DNA for the CDR3: TGTGCCAGCAGTGACGTTAGTTGGGCGACGGGCAATCAGCCCCAGCATTTT. It encodes CASSDVSWATGNQPQHF. The chain recombines TRBV2 with TRBJ1-5; no firm D call. Germline CDR1 SNHLY, CDR2 FYNNEI. This CDR3 is built from 17 residues. V shed 3 bases and J shed 2 bases, with 17 bases lying between them.

This clone was counted only a few times. The V and J genes are TRBV28 and TRBJ1-2; D uncertain. Looked up from germline, CDR1 is MDHEN and CDR2 is SYDVKM. V was clipped by 5 bases and J by 4 bases, with 14 bases between them. CDR3 length: 14 amino acids. The CDR3 region has the DNA TGTGCCAGCAGTCCCCCGTGGGAGGTCTATGGCTACACCTTC. Translated: CASSPPWEVYGYTF.

The chain combines TRBV27 with TRBJ2-7, with D uncertain. Germline V CDR1 and CDR2: MNHEY, SMNVEV (reference sequence). The CDR3 sequence is 11 residues long. V was cut by 4 bases and J by 4 bases, with 5 bases left in between. This chain's CDR3 is CASSSLYEQYF. CDR3 bases: TGTGCCAGCAGTTCCCTTTACGAGCAGTACTTC.

The chain couples TRBV5-4 to TRBJ1-1; D is perhaps TRBD1 (6 bases). This CDR3 has 12 residues. The V end was cut by 3 bases, the J end by 5 bases, with 8 bases between. CDR1 is SGHNT, CDR2 YYREEE, per germline (reference sequence). CDR3 coding DNA: TGTGCCAGCAGCTCAACAGGGACTGAAGCTTTCTTT. Its protein is CASSSTGTEAFF.

CDR3 sequence: CSVDRGEQFF. CDR3 DNA sequence: TGCAGCGTTGACCGGGGTGAGCAGTTCTTC. The chain combines TRBV29-1 with TRBJ2-1; a weak D match, TRBD2 (5 bases). Trimming cost V 3 bases and J 9 bases, with 6 bases left between them. The CDR3 loop spans 10 amino acids. CDR1 is SQVTM and CDR2 is ANQGSEA in the germline V gene.

The rearrangement uses TRBV28 and TRBJ2-5; weak D call: TRBD1 (5 bases). Germline V CDR1 and CDR2: MDHEN, SYDVKM. The CDR3 extends over 15 amino acids. V was pared by 7 bases and J by 5 bases, with 20 bases between. In DNA, the CDR3 is TGTGCCAGCACCTTAGGGGTAGCCAAGAGGGAGACCCAGTACTTC. Translation: CASTLGVAKRETQYF.

The chain joins TRBV11-2 to TRBJ2-7, with 7 bases fitting TRBD2. Germline V CDR1 and CDR2: SGHAT, FQNNGV. This CDR3 comprises 14 residues. V was pared by 7 bases and J by 2 bases, with 8 bases of the junction left unmatched. The CDR3 region is CASMRGSPTYEQYF. The CDR3 DNA sequence: TGTGCCAGCATGCGGGGGTCCCCTACCTACGAGCAGTACTTC. The full variable domain, rest sourced from reference TRBV11-2 and TRBJ2-7, is EAGVAQSPRYKIIEKRQSVAFWCNPISGHATLYWYQQILGQGPKLLIQFQNNGVVDDSQLPKDRFSAERLKGVDSTLKIQPAKLEDSAVYLCASMRGSPTYEQYFGPGTRLTVT.

The chain couples TRBV7-9 to TRBJ1-1, with D possibly matching TRBD1 (6 bases). This CDR3 is built from 13 residues. V lost 5 bases and J lost 3, with 10 bases in between. Looked up from germline, CDR1 is SEHNR and CDR2 is FQNEAQ (reference sequence). CDR3 loop: CASSAPGDTEAFF. The CDR3 nucleotides read TGTGCCAGCAGCGCCCCAGGGGACACTGAAGCTTTCTTT.

This chain joins TRBV5-4 and TRBJ2-7; 13 nucleotides match TRBD2. CDR1 is SGHNT, CDR2 YYREEE, per germline (reference sequence). This CDR3 contains 18 residues. Trimming took 3 bases from V and 2 from J; bases not matched to a gene: 11. In nucleotides, the CDR3 is TGTGCCAGCAGCTCAGGGATACCGGGACTAGCGGGAACCTACGAGCAGTACTTC. It encodes CASSSGIPGLAGTYEQYF.

The chain uses TRBV2 and TRBJ2-5; D gene uncertain. Germline loops: CDR1 SNHLY, CDR2 FYNNEI. The CDR3 runs 11 residues. The CDR3 loop is CTTRPTETQYF. As DNA, the CDR3 is TGTACCACCAGACCTACGGAGACCCAGTACTTC.

The chain carries TRBV28 and TRBJ2-7, with D maybe TRBD2 (6 bases). Trimming shortened V by 2 bases and J by 0 bases, and 8 bases separated the two germline ends. The CDR3 contains 14 residues. CDR1 is MDHEN, CDR2 SYDVKM, per germline. CDR3 bases: TGTGCCAGCAGTTTAGCGGGGCGCTCCTACGAGCAGTACTTC. This translates into CASSLAGRSYEQYF. Variable domain in full (rest from reference TRBV28 and TRBJ2-7): DVKVTQSSRYLVKRTGEKVFLECVQDMDHENMFWYRQDPGLGLRLIYFSYDVKMKEKGDIPEGYSVSREKKERFSLILESASTNQTSMYLCASSLAGRSYEQYFGPGTRLTVT.

The chain employs TRBV14 and TRBJ2-7, with 8 positions matching TRBD2. Germline V CDR1 and CDR2: SGHDN, FVKESK. The CDR3 sequence is 14 residues long. The junction had 3 bases not matched to a gene; V was cut back by 3 bases and J by 2 bases. The DNA for the CDR3 is TGTGCCAGCAGCCAGACGGGAGGGCCCTACGAGCAGTACTTC. This translates into CASSQTGGPYEQYF.

The chain uses TRBV19 and TRBJ2-3; perhaps TRBD1 as D (6 bases). Germline V gene sequence: CDR1 LNHDA, CDR2 SQIVND (reference sequence). The CDR3 spans 18 residues. Deletions cut 5 bases from V and 2 bases from J, with 23 bases between. The CDR3, as DNA: TGTGCCAGTAGTGTTCTCCCGACAGGCTTAGGGAACACAGATACGCAGTATTTT. This translates into CASSVLPTGLGNTDTQYF.

The sample holds one count of this clone. CDR3: CASRGTSGRRGETQYF. For the CDR3, the DNA is TGTGCCAGCCGGGGGACTAGCGGGAGAAGAGGGGAGACCCAGTACTTC. The chain is built from TRBV6-4 and TRBJ2-5; 14 positions match TRBD2. Unmatched junction bases numbered 10, after V lost 8 bases and J lost 5 bases. The CDR3 spans 16 residues. Germline V gene data show CDR1 as MRHNA and CDR2 as SNTAGT.

In its sample, this clone was seen a few times. The chain couples TRBV6-2 or TRBV6-3 to TRBJ2-1, with TRBD1 as a possible D gene (7 bases). This CDR3 comprises 15 residues. V lost 2 bases to trimming and J lost 4 bases, with 12 bases between them. Germline-derived CDR1 and CDR2 are MNHEY and SVGEGT. CDR3 nucleotides: TGTGCCAGCAGTTACGGGCAGGGGGGATACAATGAGCAGTTCTTC. It specifies CASSYGQGGYNEQFF.

The V and J genes are TRBV5-4 and TRBJ2-5; 8 bases are shared with TRBD1. The CDR3 is 14 residues long. Germline CDR1 is SGHNT and CDR2 is YYREEE (reference sequence). The J segment lost 5 bases and the V segment lost 2 bases, leaving 5 bases of the junction unmatched. The CDR3 loop reads CASSLGQGRETQYF. The CDR3 DNA is TGTGCCAGCAGCTTAGGACAGGGAAGGGAGACCCAGTACTTC.

The chain combines TRBV11-2 with TRBJ2-1, with TRBD2 identical over 8 bases. This CDR3 is built from 14 residues. Trimming at V came to 4 bases and at J to 4 bases, leaving 3 bases not matched to a gene. Germline V CDR1 and CDR2: SGHAT, FQNNGV. DNA of the CDR3: TGTGCCAGCAGCTCCAGCGGGAGTTACAATGAGCAGTTCTTC. Encoded protein: CASSSSGSYNEQFF.